The present T cell receptor beta chain was sequenced within a study of tumor-infiltrating lymphocytes in primary liver carcinoma. Broader study findings: It was in tumors, not blood, that the top-250-clone fraction was significantly higher (p = 0.039).

RNA and DNA were co-extracted from about 19-30 mg of unsorted bulk tissue. The CDR3 is made up of 14 amino acids. Germline-derived CDR1 and CDR2 are LGHNA and YNFKEQ. As regards this clonotype: Its antigen is undetermined.

The researchers produced TCR beta cDNA from around 500 ng total RNA with a constant-region primer. Three nested multiplex PCR rounds of slightly modified ARM-PCR generated TCR beta libraries. It was with TRBV1-TRBV30 forward primers and a C-beta reverse primer that the first two PCR rounds were run, at around 9 cycles each. Using its own MiXCR run on the multiplex PCR reads, TCRdb lists one record per CDR3 protein. The sample carries fewer than 250,000 distinct CDR3 sequences, about 85% recorded once. The TCR sequence derives from a man aged 40-55 years with primary liver carcinoma and hepatitis B virus infection. Sequenced: tumor tissue from primary liver carcinoma. V gene TRBV4-2 combines with J gene TRBJ2-1; D is uncertain. CDR3 protein: CVRSQEVETNEQFF. The CDR3 nucleotides are TGTGTCAGGAGCCAAGAAGTAGAAACGAATGAGCAGTTCTTC.